The clone carrying this TCR beta chain occurred a few times. The sample belongs to a study of blood T cell repertoires in COVID-19. As processed by the authors: Reference gene primers were amplified, and this amplification served to estimate nucleated cell counts. Repertoires were generated with immunoSEQ multiplex PCR, while TCRdb's copy carries only in-frame clones and drops some. V and J calls and clone size are given by that table; D and trimming were obtained from the DNA. Of 200,000 to 300,000 clones in the sample, more than 70% were seen once. Sequencing was carried out using peripheral blood. The origin of this receptor is a woman aged 45-65 years with acute or convalescent COVID-19.

The CDR3 DNA sequence: TGCAGCGTTGAAGATGGCTTGTCAGGGGGCCCGAACACTGAAGCTTTCTTT. It encodes CSVEDGLSGGPNTEAFF. The genes are TRBV29-1 and TRBJ1-1, with 8 bases that match TRBD1. CDR3 size: 17 residues. Trimming removed 0 bases from V and 1 base from J; junction bases left unmatched: 10. CDR1 SQVTM and CDR2 ANQGSEA come from the germline V gene. The full variable domain, rest sourced from reference TRBV29-1 and TRBJ1-1, is SAVISQKPSRDICQRGTSLTIQCQVDSQVTMMFWYRQQPGQSLTLIATANQGSEATYESGFVIDKFPISRPNLTFSTLTVSNMSPEDSSIYLCSVEDGLSGGPNTEAFFGQGTRLTVV.